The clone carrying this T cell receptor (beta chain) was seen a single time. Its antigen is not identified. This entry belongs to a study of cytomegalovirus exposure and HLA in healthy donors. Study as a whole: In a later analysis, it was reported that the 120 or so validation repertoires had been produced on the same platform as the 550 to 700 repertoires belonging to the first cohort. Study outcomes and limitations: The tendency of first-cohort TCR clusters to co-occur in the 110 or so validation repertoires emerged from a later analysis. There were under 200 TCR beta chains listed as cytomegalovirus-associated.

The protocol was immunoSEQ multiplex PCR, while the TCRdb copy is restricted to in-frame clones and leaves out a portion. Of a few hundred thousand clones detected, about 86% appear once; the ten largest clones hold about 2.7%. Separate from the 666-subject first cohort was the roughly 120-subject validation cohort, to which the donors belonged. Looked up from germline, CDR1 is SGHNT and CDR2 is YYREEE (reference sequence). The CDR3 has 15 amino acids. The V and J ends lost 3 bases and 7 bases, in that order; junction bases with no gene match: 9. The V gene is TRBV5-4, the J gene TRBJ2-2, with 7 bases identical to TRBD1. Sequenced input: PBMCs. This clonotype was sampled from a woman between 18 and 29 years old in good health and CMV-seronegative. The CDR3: CASSYRDRQFGELFF. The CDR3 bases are TGTGCCAGCAGCTACCGGGACAGACAGTTCGGGGAGCTGTTTTTT.